The rows below give T cell receptor beta chains drawn from one sample of a study of cytomegalovirus exposure and HLA in healthy donors. This table comes from immunoSEQ multiplex PCR, and its TCRdb copy is limited to in-frame clones, with some not included. The sample consists of around 160,000 clones, 80% to 85% of them appearing once. The sample taken for sequencing was PBMCs. All receptors derive from a young woman in good health and CMV-seronegative. Both conserved end residues are part of each CDR3. A D gene is named only where the DNA matches it firmly. Size is stated for part of the rows, as once, few or many counts, or as a class when the clone is expanded.

d_call | clone_size | j_call | v_call | cdr3_aa | cdr3_nt
. | . | TRBJ2-7 | TRBV7-9 | CASSPNQTGGVYYEQYF | TGTGCCAGCAGCCCTAATCAGACAGGAGGAGTGTACTACGAGCAGTACTTC
. | . | TRBJ2-5 | TRBV4-1 | CASSRTPESQETQYF | TGCGCCAGCAGCCGGACACCCGAAAGCCAAGAGACCCAGTACTTC
TRBD1 | . | TRBJ1-4 | TRBV6-1 | CASSELIGTGGEKLFF | TGTGCCAGCAGTGAACTGATAGGGACAGGGGGCGAAAAACTGTTTTTT
. | . | TRBJ2-5 | TRBV5-6 | CASSFVLETQYF | TGTGCCAGCAGCTTCGTTTTGGAGACCCAGTACTTC
TRBD1 | . | TRBJ1-1 | TRBV5-1 | CASSPWSRTGGPMNTEAFF | TGCGCCAGCAGCCCATGGTCAAGAACAGGGGGCCCGATGAACACTGAAGCTTTCTTT
. | . | TRBJ1-2 | TRBV4-1 | CASSQADFPVPYGYTF | TGCGCCAGCAGCCAAGCGGACTTCCCAGTTCCCTATGGCTACACCTTC
. | . | TRBJ1-3 | TRBV30 | CAWSVWGSVNTIYF | TGTGCCTGGAGTGTGTGGGGTAGCGTCAACACCATATATTTT
. | . | TRBJ1-2 | TRBV11-2 | CASSLDQQVLFRYGYTF | TGTGCCAGCAGCTTAGATCAGCAGGTCCTTTTCCGTTATGGCTACACCTTC
TRBD1 | . | TRBJ2-6 | TRBV6-4 | CASSETLKGAGANGLTF | TGTGCCAGCAGTGAAACACTGAAGGGGGCTGGGGCCAACGGCCTGACTTTC
TRBD1 | . | TRBJ2-7 | TRBV6-1 | CASSKTGYEQYF | TGTGCCAGCAGTAAGACAGGGTACGAGCAGTACTTC
. | . | TRBJ2-3 | TRBV7-2 | CASSLRRTNTDTQYF | TGTGCCAGCAGCTTACGAAGGACTAACACAGATACGCAGTATTTT
TRBD2 | . | TRBJ2-3 | TRBV4-2 | CASSFRLAESDTQYF | TGTGCCAGCAGCTTCAGACTAGCGGAGTCGGATACGCAGTATTTT
TRBD1 | . | TRBJ2-7 | TRBV9 | CASSVRQGGPYEQYF | TGTGCCAGCAGCGTACGACAGGGGGGGCCCTACGAGCAGTACTTC
. | . | TRBJ1-2 | TRBV5-4 | CASSLSAAGVRGGYTF | TGTGCCAGCAGCTTGTCGGCGGCAGGGGTTAGGGGTGGCTACACCTTC
. | . | TRBJ1-4 | TRBV6-1 | CASSGGWGGLFEEKLFF | TGTGCCAGCAGTGGGGGGTGGGGAGGGCTATTTGAGGAAAAACTGTTTTTT
. | . | TRBJ2-3 | TRBV11-2 | CASSLDLTGKGPDTQYF | TGTGCCAGCAGCTTAGATCTCACGGGTAAGGGGCCAGATACGCAGTATTTT
. | . | TRBJ2-7 | TRBV29-1 | CSVGGGLYEQYF | TGCAGCGTTGGCGGAGGGTTGTACGAGCAGTACTTC
. | . | TRBJ2-3 | TRBV11-3 | CASSSGVNTDTQYF | TGTGCCAGCAGCTCCGGAGTAAATACAGATACGCAGTATTTT
. | . | TRBJ1-3 | TRBV4-1 | CASSQGWTAPGNTIYF | TGCGCCAGCAGCCAGGGATGGACAGCTCCTGGAAACACCATATATTTT
TRBD1 | . | TRBJ1-2 | TRBV7-9 | CSSSPITGTDKTYGYTF | TGTTCCAGCAGCCCCATAACCGGGACAGACAAAACCTATGGCTACACCTTC
. | . | TRBJ2-7 | TRBV5-1 | CASSQTSGSYEQYF | TGCGCCAGCAGCCAGACTAGTGGATCCTACGAGCAGTACTTC
. | . | TRBJ1-5 | TRBV30 | CAWKAGGSNQPQHF | TGTGCCTGGAAAGCAGGAGGTAGCAATCAGCCCCAGCATTTT
. | . | TRBJ2-1 | TRBV28 | CASSFLSGTLYNEQFF | TGTGCCAGCAGTTTCCTGTCCGGGACATTATACAATGAGCAGTTCTTC
. | once | TRBJ2-7 | TRBV14 | CASSQAGGKDSYEQYF | TGTGCCAGCAGCCAAGCTGGGGGCAAGGATTCCTACGAGCAGTACTTC
TRBD1 | . | TRBJ2-4 | TRBV27 | CASSPWLRDRGAKNSQYF | TGTGCCAGCAGCCCGTGGCTTCGGGACAGGGGCGCCAAAAACAGTCAGTACTTC
TRBD1 | . | TRBJ2-5 | TRBV25-1 | CASSDPGQGRETQYF | TGTGCCAGCAGTGACCCCGGACAGGGTAGGGAGACCCAGTACTTC
. | few | TRBJ1-2 | TRBV5-1 | CASSPDRNYGYTF | TGCGCCAGCAGCCCCGACAGAAACTATGGCTACACCTTC
TRBD1 | . | TRBJ1-1 | TRBV5-4 | CASSSTRTGTIFEAFF | TGTGCCAGCAGCTCCACCAGGACAGGGACTATTTTTGAAGCTTTCTTT
TRBD2 | . | TRBJ2-7 | TRBV2 | CASRGTSGAYEQYF | TGTGCCAGCAGAGGGACTAGCGGGGCCTACGAGCAGTACTTC
TRBD1 | . | TRBJ1-1 | TRBV5-1 | CASSSSGGNTEAFF | TGCGCCAGCAGTAGCTCAGGGGGAAACACTGAAGCTTTCTTT
. | . | TRBJ1-5 | TRBV2 | CASSGNRAGEPQHF | TGTGCCAGCAGTGGGAACAGGGCGGGGGAGCCCCAGCATTTT
. | . | TRBJ2-3 | TRBV27 | CASSYSTDTQYF | TGTGCCAGCAGTTATTCTACGGATACGCAGTATTTT
TRBD1 | . | TRBJ1-2 | TRBV4-1 | CASSLGTANYGYTF | TGCGCCAGCAGCCTGGGGACAGCTAACTATGGCTACACCTTC
. | . | TRBJ1-2 | TRBV6-1 | CASSEWQGTVGYTF | TGTGCCAGCAGTGAGTGGCAGGGAACGGTTGGCTACACCTTC
. | few | TRBJ2-1 | TRBV11-2 | CASSPRGLEQFF | TGTGCCAGCAGCCCTAGGGGGTTGGAGCAGTTCTTC
TRBD2 | . | TRBJ2-7 | TRBV6-6 | CAHILEGTSESYEQYF | TGTGCCCACATACTCGAGGGGACTAGCGAGTCCTACGAGCAGTACTTC
. | few | TRBJ2-5 | TRBV5-6 | CASSLDWSAETQYF | TGTGCCAGCAGCTTGGATTGGTCCGCGGAGACCCAGTACTTC
TRBD1 | few | TRBJ1-3 | TRBV5-4 | CASSPQGLRNTIYF | TGTGCCAGCAGCCCACAGGGGCTCAGAAACACCATATATTTT
TRBD1 | . | TRBJ2-7 | TRBV28 | CASSPRQGNSYEQYF | TGTGCCAGCAGTCCCCGACAGGGGAATTCCTACGAGCAGTACTTC
TRBD1 | . | TRBJ2-7 | TRBV27 | CASSLSTGINEQYF | TGTGCCAGCAGTTTATCGACAGGGATCAACGAGCAGTACTTC
TRBD2 | . | TRBJ2-5 | TRBV5-1 | CASSPGLVYETQYF | TGCGCCAGCAGCCCAGGACTAGTCTATGAGACCCAGTACTTC
TRBD2 | . | TRBJ2-7 | TRBV5-4 | CASSFAAGGQYF | TGTGCCAGCAGCTTCGCAGCGGGGGGGCAGTACTTC
. | . | TRBJ1-3 | TRBV18 | CASSPPAFSGNTIYF | TGTGCCAGCTCACCACCAGCCTTCTCTGGAAACACCATATATTTT
. | . | TRBJ2-7 | TRBV4-1 | CASSQGGGGLYEQYF | TGCGCCAGCAGCCAAGGAGGTGGGGGCCTCTACGAGCAGTACTTC
. | . | TRBJ1-5 | TRBV5-5 | CASSLGGRGQPQHF | TGTGCCAGCAGCTTGGGGGGCAGGGGTCAGCCCCAGCATTTT